This T cell receptor beta chain was sequenced in a study of T-cell reconstitution after alpha-beta-depleted transplantation in children. As regards this clonotype: The antigen remains unidentified.

Library preparation (for TCRbeta) was performed with unique molecular identifiers. One entry per CDR3 protein results from TCRdb running MiXCR on the PCR reads. Of some 290,000 distinct CDR3 sequences in the sample, approximately 20% were seen once. Study outcomes and limitations: Diversity and T-cell counts at one year after transplant derived mostly from new T cells. Two months or so post-transplant, alpha-beta T cells reportedly derived from several hundred expanded graft clones.

The CDR3 is 14 amino acids. In germline, CDR1 is SEHNR, CDR2 FQNEAQ (reference sequence). The V and J ends lost 5 bases and 4 bases, in that order; junction bases with no gene match: 3. The chain recombines TRBV7-9 with TRBJ1-3; 9 nucleotides match TRBD1. The specimen was PBMCs, mostly from graft donor cells, collected 180 days after TCRalphabeta/CD19-depleted stem cell transplant. This TCR was sampled from a male patient between 10 and 17 years old who had a stem cell transplant for acute lymphoblastic leukemia, so the T cells may come from the graft donor. CDR3 nucleotide sequence: TGTGCCAGCAGCATTGGACAGGGGGGAAACACCATATATTTT. This gives the protein CASSIGQGGNTIYF.